The 12 T cell receptor beta chains reported below all come from one sample, sequenced in a study of blood T cell repertoires in COVID-19. TCRdb's table, derived via immunoSEQ multiplex PCR, lists solely in-frame clones and lacks some. The sample includes approximately 100,000 clones, 85% of them seen just once. The sample was peripheral blood. Every receptor here comes from a man of 80 years or more with acute or convalescent COVID-19.

This chain uses TRBV6-5 with TRBJ1-1; weak D call: TRBD1 (5 bases). This CDR3 is 13 amino acids long. Per germline, CDR1 MNHEY and CDR2 SVGAGI. Trimming removed 6 bases from V and 6 bases from J, with 14 bases in between. Here the CDR3 reads CASRGLGRAEAFF. The CDR3 region has the DNA TGTGCCAGCAGGGGACTGGGTAGGGCTGAAGCTTTCTTT.

The chain has TRBV5-4 and TRBJ2-7; tentative D call: TRBD2 (5 bases). The CDR3 covers 14 residues. V lost 4 bases and J 2 bases, leaving 13 bases between the germline ends. Germline V gives CDR1 SGHNT, CDR2 YYREEE (reference sequence). The CDR3 loop is CASSPMDLTYEQYF. The CDR3 DNA reads TGTGCCAGCAGCCCCATGGACTTAACCTACGAGCAGTACTTC.

The chain uses TRBV7-6 and TRBJ1-2, with TRBD1 as a possible D gene (5 bases). V lost 2 bases, J lost 6 bases, and 13 bases lay in between. The CDR3 consists of 14 residues. Germline CDR1 is SGHVS and CDR2 is FNYEAQ. The CDR3 DNA reads as TGTGCCAGCAGCTTAAGTGGGGGGAAAGATGGCTACACCTTC. This translates into CASSLSGGKDGYTF.

The DNA of the CDR3 is TGTGCCAGCAGCCCCGGCGGGGGAGGCAATCAGCCCCAGCATTTT. It encodes CASSPGGGGNQPQHF. The rearrangement uses TRBV7-3 and TRBJ1-5; D is perhaps TRBD1 (5 bases). This CDR3 has 15 residues. CDR1 is SGHTA and CDR2 is FQGTGA in the germline V gene. Trimming took off 5 bases at V and 2 bases at J, with 13 bases between the two ends.

The chain recombines TRBV24-1 with TRBJ2-7; a weak D match, TRBD2 (7 bases). Per germline, CDR1 KGHDR and CDR2 SFDVKD. V was clipped by 12 bases and J by 5 bases, with 19 bases between them. The CDR3 runs 13 residues. The CDR3 protein is CASRRGASDEQYF. For the CDR3, the DNA is TGTGCCTCTCGACGGGGGGCTTCGGACGAGCAGTACTTC.

The chain uses TRBV18 and TRBJ1-1; a weak D match, TRBD1 (5 bases). CDR1 KGHSH and CDR2 LQKENI come from the germline V gene. V was trimmed by 2 bases and J by 0 bases, leaving 10 bases between them. This CDR3 comprises 15 residues. The CDR3 sequence is CASSPGRQLNTEAFF. CDR3 DNA sequence: TGTGCCAGCTCACCAGGTCGACAGCTGAACACTGAAGCTTTCTTT.

The chain is built from TRBV19 and TRBJ2-1; D might be TRBD2 (6 bases). Germline loops: CDR1 LNHDA, CDR2 SQIVND (reference sequence). There are 17 residues in the CDR3. V was shortened by 0 bases and J by 4 bases, with 16 bases between the two germline ends. DNA of the CDR3: TGTGCCAGTAGTATAGATCTTGGCGCTAGCGCTTACAATGAGCAGTTCTTC. It encodes CASSIDLGASAYNEQFF.

The genes are TRBV6-2 or TRBV6-3 and TRBJ1-5; D gene ambiguous. Germline CDR1 is MNHEY and CDR2 is SVGEGT. V lost 5 bases, J lost 7 bases, and 9 bases lay in between. The CDR3 contains 12 residues. In DNA, the CDR3 is TGTGCCAGCAGTACACACAGCCAGCCCCAGCATTTT. Its protein product is CASSTHSQPQHF.

This CDR3 is CASSLAGTGKDTQYF. In DNA, the CDR3 is TGTGCCAGCAGCTTAGCTGGGACAGGCAAAGATACGCAGTATTTT. The chain couples TRBV11-3 to TRBJ2-3; 8 bases map to TRBD1. Germline CDR1 and CDR2: SGHNT and YENEEA. The CDR3 totals 15 residues. J lost 5 bases, V lost 1 base, and 5 bases had no gene match.

V usage is TRBV19 and J usage is TRBJ2-7; tentatively, D is TRBD1 (5 bases). Germline-derived CDR1 and CDR2 are LNHDA and SQIVND (reference sequence). The CDR3 loop spans 14 amino acids. Trimming pared 3 bases from V and 1 base from J, leaving 10 bases between. The CDR3 nucleotides are TGTGCCAGTAGTATGACGAGACAGTCCTACGAGCAGTACTTC. Translated, it gives CASSMTRQSYEQYF.

The J gene is TRBJ2-3, the V gene TRBV7-2, with 8 bases aligning to TRBD2. The CDR3 consists of 15 residues. Germline assignment: CDR1 SGHTA and CDR2 FQGNSA. Trimming took 7 bases from V and 5 from J; bases not matched to a gene: 11. DNA of the CDR3: TGTGCCAGCACCGTTGCCGGGAGGGTGGTAGATACGCAGTATTTT. Translated, it gives CASTVAGRVVDTQYF.

V gene TRBV28 combines with J gene TRBJ2-7, with D uncertain. CDR3 size: 15 residues. Germline CDR1 is MDHEN and CDR2 is SYDVKM. V dropped 4 bases and J dropped 3 bases, with 16 bases sitting between them. CDR3 protein: CASSWWSVTLYEQYF. In DNA, the CDR3 is TGTGCCAGCAGTTGGTGGAGCGTGACCCTCTACGAGCAGTACTTC.